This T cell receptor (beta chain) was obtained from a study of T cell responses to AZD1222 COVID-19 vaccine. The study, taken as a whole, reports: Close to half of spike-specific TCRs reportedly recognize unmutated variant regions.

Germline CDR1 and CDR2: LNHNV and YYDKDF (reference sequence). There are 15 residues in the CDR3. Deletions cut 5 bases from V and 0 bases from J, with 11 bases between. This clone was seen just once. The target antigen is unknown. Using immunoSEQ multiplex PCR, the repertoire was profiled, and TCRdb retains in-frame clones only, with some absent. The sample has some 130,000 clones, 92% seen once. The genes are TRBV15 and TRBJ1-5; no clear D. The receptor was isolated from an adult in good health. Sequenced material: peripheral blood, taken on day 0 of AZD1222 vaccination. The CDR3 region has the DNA TGTGCCACCAGCCTCTTGATGGATAGCAATCAGCCCCAGCATTTT. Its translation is CATSLLMDSNQPQHF.